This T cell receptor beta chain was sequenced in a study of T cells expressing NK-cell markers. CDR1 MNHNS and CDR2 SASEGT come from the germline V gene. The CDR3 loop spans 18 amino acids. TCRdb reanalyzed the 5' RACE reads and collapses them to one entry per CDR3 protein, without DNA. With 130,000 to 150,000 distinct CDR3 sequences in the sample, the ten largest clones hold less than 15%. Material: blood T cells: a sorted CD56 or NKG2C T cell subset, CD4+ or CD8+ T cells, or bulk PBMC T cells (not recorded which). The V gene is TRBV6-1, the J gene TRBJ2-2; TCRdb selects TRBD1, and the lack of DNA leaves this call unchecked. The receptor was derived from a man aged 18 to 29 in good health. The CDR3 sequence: CASRVTGTGSFQAGELFF.